Listed below are T cell receptor beta chains from one sample, sequenced in a study of blood T cell repertoires in COVID-19. The data were produced by immunoSEQ multiplex PCR, yet TCRdb's version contains in-frame clones alone and is incomplete. There are 250,000 to 300,000 clones in the sample; under 90% occur only once, and around 3% lies in the top ten. The specimen sequenced was peripheral blood. These receptors originate from a woman in her sixties or seventies with active or convalescent COVID-19. Each CDR3 is given with its conserved first and last residue. D genes are given only for firm matches. Only some rows state a clone size, as once, few, many or a class for expanded clones.

size: NA; J: TRBJ1-5; D: TRBD1; V: TRBV4-2; DNA: TGTGCCAGCAGCCTAGACAGGGGGATTCAGCCCCAGCATTTT; CDR3: CASSLDRGIQPQHF
size: NA; J: TRBJ1-2; D: TRBD1; V: TRBV28; DNA: TGTGCCAGCAGTTTGGGACAGAACTATGGCTACACCTTC; CDR3: CASSLGQNYGYTF
size: NA; J: TRBJ2-1; D: NA; V: TRBV4-1; DNA: TGCGCCAGCAGCCCCGCCCCCCGGGGGGCCTCCTACAATGAGCAGTTCTTC; CDR3: CASSPAPRGASYNEQFF
size: NA; J: TRBJ2-2; D: NA; V: TRBV2; DNA: TGTGCCAGCAGACCCGTACAGGGTTCCGGGGAGCTGTTTTTT; CDR3: CASRPVQGSGELFF
size: NA; J: TRBJ2-3; D: TRBD2; V: TRBV28; DNA: TGTGCCAGCAGTTTCAGCGGGGGCCTCGGCCCAGATACGCAGTATTTT; CDR3: CASSFSGGLGPDTQYF
size: NA; J: TRBJ1-1; D: TRBD1; V: TRBV6-6; DNA: TGTGCCAGCACCGTACCGGGACAGGGCACTGAAGCTTTCTTT; CDR3: CASTVPGQGTEAFF
size: NA; J: TRBJ2-3; D: NA; V: TRBV7-3; DNA: TGTGCCAGCAGCTTAATAGGCGGCCGCACAGATACGCAGTATTTT; CDR3: CASSLIGGRTDTQYF
size: NA; J: TRBJ2-1; D: NA; V: TRBV7-3; DNA: TGTGCCAGCAGCGCCCATCCCGGGGTCTACAATGAGCAGTTCTTC; CDR3: CASSAHPGVYNEQFF
size: NA; J: TRBJ2-1; D: TRBD2; V: TRBV14; DNA: TGTGCCAGCAGCCAGAGGCGACTAGCGGGGAGAGATGAGCAGTTCTTC; CDR3: CASSQRRLAGRDEQFF
size: once; J: TRBJ2-7; D: TRBD2; V: TRBV27; DNA: TGTGCCAGCAGTCGTAGCGGGCTCACCTACGAGCAGTACTTC; CDR3: CASSRSGLTYEQYF
size: NA; J: TRBJ1-3; D: NA; V: TRBV3-1/TRBV3-2; DNA: TGTGCCAGCAGCCCGAACAGGGCAACTGGAAACACCATATATTTT; CDR3: CASSPNRATGNTIYF
size: once; J: TRBJ1-1; D: NA; V: TRBV5-8; DNA: TGTGCCAGCAGCTTTGGCCAGGGGACTGAAGCTTTCTTT; CDR3: CASSFGQGTEAFF